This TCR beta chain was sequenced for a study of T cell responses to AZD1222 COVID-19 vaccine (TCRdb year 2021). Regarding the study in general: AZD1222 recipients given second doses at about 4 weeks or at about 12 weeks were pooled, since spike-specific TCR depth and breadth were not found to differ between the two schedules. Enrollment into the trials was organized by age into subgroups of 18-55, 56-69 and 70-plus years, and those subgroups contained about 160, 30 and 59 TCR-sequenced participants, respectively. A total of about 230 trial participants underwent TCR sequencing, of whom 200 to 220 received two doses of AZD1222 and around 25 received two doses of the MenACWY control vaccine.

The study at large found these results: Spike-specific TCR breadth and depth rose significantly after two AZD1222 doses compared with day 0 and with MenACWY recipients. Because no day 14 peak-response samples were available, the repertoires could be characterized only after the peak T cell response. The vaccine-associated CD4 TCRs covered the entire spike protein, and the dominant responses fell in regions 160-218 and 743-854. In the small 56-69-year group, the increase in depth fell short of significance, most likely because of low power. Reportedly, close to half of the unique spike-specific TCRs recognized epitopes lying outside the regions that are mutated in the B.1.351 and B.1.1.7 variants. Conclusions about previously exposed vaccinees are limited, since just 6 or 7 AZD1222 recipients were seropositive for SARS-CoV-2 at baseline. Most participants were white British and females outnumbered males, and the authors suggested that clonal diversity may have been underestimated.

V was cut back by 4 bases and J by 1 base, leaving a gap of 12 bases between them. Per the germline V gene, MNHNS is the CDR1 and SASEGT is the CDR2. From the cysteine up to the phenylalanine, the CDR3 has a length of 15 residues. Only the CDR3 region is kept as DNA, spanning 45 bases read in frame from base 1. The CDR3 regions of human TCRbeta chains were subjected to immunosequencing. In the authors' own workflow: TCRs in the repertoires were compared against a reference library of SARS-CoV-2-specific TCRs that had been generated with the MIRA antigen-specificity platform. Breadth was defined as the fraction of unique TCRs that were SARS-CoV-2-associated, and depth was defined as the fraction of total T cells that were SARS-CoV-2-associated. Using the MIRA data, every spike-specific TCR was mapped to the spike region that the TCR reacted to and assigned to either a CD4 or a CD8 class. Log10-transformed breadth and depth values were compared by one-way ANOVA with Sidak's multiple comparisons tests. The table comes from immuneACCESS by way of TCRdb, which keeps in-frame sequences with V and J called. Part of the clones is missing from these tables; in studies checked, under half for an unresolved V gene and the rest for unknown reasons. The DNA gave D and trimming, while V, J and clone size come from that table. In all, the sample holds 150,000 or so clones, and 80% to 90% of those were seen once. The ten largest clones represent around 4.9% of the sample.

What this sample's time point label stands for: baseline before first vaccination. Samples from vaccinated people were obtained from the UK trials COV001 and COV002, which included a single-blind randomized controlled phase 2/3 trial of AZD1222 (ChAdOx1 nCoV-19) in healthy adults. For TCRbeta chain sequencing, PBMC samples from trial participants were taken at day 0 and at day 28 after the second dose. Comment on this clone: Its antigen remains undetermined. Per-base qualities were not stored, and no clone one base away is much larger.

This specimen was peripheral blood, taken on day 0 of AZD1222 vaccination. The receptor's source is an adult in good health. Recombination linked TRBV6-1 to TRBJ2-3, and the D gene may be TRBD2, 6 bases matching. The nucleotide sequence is TGTGCCAGCAGTGGACTAGATTGGGGCACAGATACGCAGTATTTT. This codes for CASSGLDWGTDTQYF.